The T cell receptor (beta chain) under discussion was sequenced for a study of graft-versus-host responses after intestinal transplantation. Libraries were prepared by immunoSEQ multiplex PCR; TCRdb keeps only in-frame clonotypes and omits some of them. Here the sample spans fewer than 70,000 clones, roughly 92% being singletons. The clonotype was recovered from a human patient who received an intestinal transplant, so some T cells may come from the graft donor. The sample in question was bone marrow, obtained approximately 740 days after intestinal transplantation.

In nucleotides, the CDR3 is TGTGCCAGCAGCTTGGAGACAGCTGAAGCTTTCTTT. Its protein is CASSLETAEAFF. The chain joins TRBV11-2 to TRBJ1-1; perhaps TRBD1 as D (5 bases). Germline V lookup: CDR1 SGHAT, CDR2 FQNNGV. Trimming took off 3 bases at V and 6 bases at J, with 8 bases between the two ends. The CDR3 sequence is 12 residues long.